This TCR beta chain comes out of a study of technical replicates of blood from a few donors. The table came from immunoSEQ multiplex PCR; TCRdb's copy has only in-frame clones and leaves some out. The table includes 91,000 or so clones, roughly 94% detected once. Germline CDR1 is MGHRA and CDR2 is YSYEKL. The J segment lost 1 base and the V segment lost 7 bases, leaving 10 bases of the junction unmatched. The CDR3 totals 15 residues. The J gene is TRBJ2-7, the V gene TRBV4-1; 7 bases are a match to TRBD1. The sequenced material came from T cells isolated from PBMCs. This TCR came from a human donor in good health. Here the CDR3 DNA reads TGCGCCAGCACAAGGGGACCAGGGGGTTCCTACGAGCAGTACTTC. This codes for CASTRGPGGSYEQYF.